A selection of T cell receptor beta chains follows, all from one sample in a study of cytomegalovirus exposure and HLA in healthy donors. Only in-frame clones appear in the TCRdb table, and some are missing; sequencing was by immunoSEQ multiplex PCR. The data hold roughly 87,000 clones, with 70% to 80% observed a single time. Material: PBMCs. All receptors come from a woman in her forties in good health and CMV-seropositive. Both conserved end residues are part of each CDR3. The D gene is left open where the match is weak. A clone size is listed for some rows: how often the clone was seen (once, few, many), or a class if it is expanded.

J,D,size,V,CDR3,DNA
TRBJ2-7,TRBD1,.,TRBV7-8,CASSLVPPGQFSYEQYF,TGTGCCAGCAGCTTAGTGCCCCCGGGACAGTTCTCCTACGAGCAGTACTTC
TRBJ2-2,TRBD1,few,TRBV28,CASSRIWGSRGSTLRELFF,TGTGCCAGCAGCCGTATCTGGGGGTCCAGGGGGTCCACACTTAGGGAGCTGTTTTTT
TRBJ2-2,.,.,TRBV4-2,CASSPYPSVTGELFF,TGTGCCAGCAGCCCCTACCCTAGCGTCACCGGGGAGCTGTTTTTT
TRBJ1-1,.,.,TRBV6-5,CASSATRNTEAFF,TGTGCCAGCAGTGCAACAAGGAACACTGAAGCTTTCTTT
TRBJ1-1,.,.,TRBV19,CASSMRATMMNTEAFF,TGTGCCAGTAGTATGCGGGCGACAATGATGAACACTGAAGCTTTCTTT
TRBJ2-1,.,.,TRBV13,CASTRMRNEQFF,TGTGCCAGCACCCGAATGCGCAATGAGCAGTTCTTC
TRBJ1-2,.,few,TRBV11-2,CASSSRPVGANYGYTF,TGTGCCAGCAGCTCCCGCCCCGTCGGAGCTAACTATGGCTACACCTTC
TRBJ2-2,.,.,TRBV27,CASSLLGLPGELFF,TGTGCCAGCAGTTTATTGGGACTTCCCGGGGAGCTGTTTTTT
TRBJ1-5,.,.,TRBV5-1,CASSSTGNQPQHF,TGCGCCAGCAGCTCTACAGGAAATCAGCCCCAGCATTTT
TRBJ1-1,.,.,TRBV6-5,CASSYSDSNTEAFF,TGTGCCAGCAGTTACTCGGACTCGAACACTGAAGCTTTCTTT
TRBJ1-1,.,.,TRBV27,CASRHGSNTEAFF,TGTGCCAGCAGACACGGGTCGAACACTGAAGCTTTCTTT
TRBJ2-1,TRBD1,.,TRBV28,CASRSGTGLGEQFF,TGTGCCAGCAGATCCGGGACAGGGTTAGGTGAGCAGTTCTTC
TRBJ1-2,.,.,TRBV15,CATSRDMRLEYGYTF,TGTGCCACCAGCAGAGATATGCGCCTTGAATATGGCTACACCTTC
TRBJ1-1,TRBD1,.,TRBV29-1,CSVEGNRGTKLEAFF,TGCAGCGTTGAAGGTAACAGGGGCACAAAACTTGAAGCTTTCTTT
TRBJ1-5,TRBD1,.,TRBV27,CASRPGQGRTQPQHF,TGTGCCAGCAGACCCGGACAGGGCCGAACGCAGCCCCAGCATTTT
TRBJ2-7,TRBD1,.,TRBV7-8,CASSLAGQGNLPYEQYF,TGTGCCAGCAGCTTAGCGGGACAGGGGAATTTGCCCTACGAGCAGTACTTC
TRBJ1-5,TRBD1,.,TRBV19,CASSRTGRGQPQHF,TGTGCCAGTAGTCGGACAGGGCGCGGTCAGCCCCAGCATTTT
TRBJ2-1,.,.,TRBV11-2,CASNRQTNEQFF,TGTGCCAGCAATAGACAGACCAATGAGCAGTTCTTC
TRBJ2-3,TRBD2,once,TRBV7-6,CASSPKRGPGTDTQYF,TGTGCCAGCAGCCCGAAGCGGGGGCCAGGCACAGATACGCAGTATTTT
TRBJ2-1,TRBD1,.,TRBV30,CAWSRQGTGEQFF,TGTGCCTGGAGTCGACAGGGGACGGGTGAGCAGTTCTTC
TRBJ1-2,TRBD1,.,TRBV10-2,CASRGTELHGYTF,TGCGCCAGCAGGGGGACAGAACTACATGGCTACACCTTC
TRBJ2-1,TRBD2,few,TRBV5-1,CASSRTSGGLNEQFF,TGCGCCAGCAGCCGGACTAGCGGGGGGTTGAATGAGCAGTTCTTC
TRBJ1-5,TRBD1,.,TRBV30,CAWSPGTGASQPQHF,TGTGCCTGGAGTCCCGGGACAGGGGCGAGCCAGCCCCAGCATTTT
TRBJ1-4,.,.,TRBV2,CASSKEQKTATNEKLFF,TGTGCCAGCAGTAAGGAACAGAAAACAGCAACTAATGAAAAACTGTTTTTT
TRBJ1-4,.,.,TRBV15,CATSRVWPPRGEKLFF,TGTGCCACCAGCAGAGTCTGGCCTCCCCGGGGTGAAAAACTGTTTTTT
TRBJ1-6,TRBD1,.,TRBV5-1,CATSGTGKNSPLHF,TGCGCCACTTCCGGGACAGGGAAGAATTCACCCCTCCACTTT
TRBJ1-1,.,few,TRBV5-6,CASSLSLWTGNTEAFF,TGTGCCAGCAGCCTCTCTTTGTGGACGGGAAACACTGAAGCTTTCTTT
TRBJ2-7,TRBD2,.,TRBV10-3,CAIRRLAGGINEQYF,TGTGCCATCAGAAGACTAGCGGGAGGAATCAACGAGCAGTACTTC
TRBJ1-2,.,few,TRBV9,CASSLHRIYYGYTF,TGTGCCAGCAGCCTTCACAGGATTTACTATGGCTACACCTTC
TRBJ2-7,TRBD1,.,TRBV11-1,CASSLVAGGSYEQYF,TGTGCCAGCAGCTTAGTTGCAGGGGGTTCCTACGAGCAGTACTTC
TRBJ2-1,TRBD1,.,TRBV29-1,CSAEGDRGVNEQFF,TGCAGCGCCGAGGGGGACAGGGGAGTGAATGAGCAGTTCTTC
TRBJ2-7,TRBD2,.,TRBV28,CASSLSLGLADEQYF,TGTGCCAGCAGTTTATCCTTGGGACTAGCGGACGAGCAGTACTTC
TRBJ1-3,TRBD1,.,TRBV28,CASSLSGTGRNTIYF,TGTGCCAGCAGTTTATCCGGGACAGGCCGAAACACCATATATTTT
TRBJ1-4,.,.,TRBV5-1,CASSWGRTNEKLFF,TGCGCCAGCAGCTGGGGCAGAACTAATGAAAAACTGTTTTTT
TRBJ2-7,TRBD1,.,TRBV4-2,CASSQVGAGGSYEQYF,TGTGCCAGCAGCCAAGTGGGGGCAGGGGGCTCCTACGAGCAGTACTTC
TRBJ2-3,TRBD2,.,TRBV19,CASSTYPGLAESSTDTQYF,TGTGCCAGTAGTACCTACCCGGGACTAGCGGAATCTAGCACAGATACGCAGTATTTT
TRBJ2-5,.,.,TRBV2,CASSARRAQETQYF,TGTGCCAGCAGCGCCCGCAGGGCCCAAGAGACCCAGTACTTC
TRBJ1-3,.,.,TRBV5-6,CASSFSIALRSGNTIYF,TGTGCCAGCAGCTTTAGTATAGCACTGCGCTCTGGAAACACCATATATTTT
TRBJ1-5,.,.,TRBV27,CASSLREGQPQHF,TGTGCCAGCAGTTTAAGGGAGGGACAGCCCCAGCATTTT
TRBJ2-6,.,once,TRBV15,CATSSNQGSGANVLTF,TGTGCCACCAGCAGTAACCAGGGAAGCGGGGCCAACGTCCTGACTTTC
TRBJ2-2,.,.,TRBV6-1,CASSEGPNTGELFF,TGTGCCAGCAGTGAGGGGCCGAACACCGGGGAGCTGTTTTTT